The T cell receptor (beta chain) under discussion was sequenced for a study of CD8 T cells in Susac syndrome. The V and J ends lost 6 bases and 4 bases, in that order; junction bases with no gene match: 5. This CDR3 contains 13 residues. The germline V gene has CDR1 MNHNS and CDR2 SASEGT. After extraction with the RNeasy kit, roughly 0.5 to 1 ug of the RNA was reverse transcribed using random hexamers. Each CDR3 protein gets one entry after TCRdb re-called the immunoSEQ multiplex PCR reads with MiXCR. Of about 25,000 distinct CDR3 sequences in the sample, 94% were seen once. This chain links TRBV6-1 with TRBJ1-2, with 7 positions matching TRBD1. The clonotype was recovered from a human donor in good health. Sequenced sample: CD8+ T cells from PBMCs. CDR3 region: CASRDQGGYGYTF. For the CDR3, the DNA is TGTGCCAGCAGGGATCAGGGGGGCTATGGCTACACCTTC.